One and the same sample provided the 2 T cell receptor beta chains below, sequenced in a study of T cell repertoires in cytomegalovirus infection. TCRdb reprocessed the reads via MiXCR and lists one record per CDR3 protein. The sample has fewer than 550,000 distinct CDR3 sequences; 31% are singletons. Sequenced: PBMCs. These receptors all stem from a human donor in good health (CMV status not recorded). Some clones in this sample may be carry-over from other donors' samples.

This clonotype occurred many times. The chain employs TRBV19 and TRBJ2-3; D is unclear. Germline assignment: CDR1 LNHDA and CDR2 SQIVND (reference sequence). The CDR3 is made up of 12 amino acids. Between the trimmed V and J ends, which lost 9 bases and 0 bases, there was a span of 7 bases. The CDR3 DNA reads as TGTGCCAGCCAATACAGCACAGATACGCAGTATTTT. Residues: CASQYSTDTQYF.

This clonotype has only a few counts. The chain combines TRBV19 with TRBJ2-1; D not resolved. V dropped 6 bases and J dropped 8 bases, with 14 bases sitting between them. Germline V gene lookup returns CDR1 LNHDA and CDR2 SQIVND (reference sequence). The CDR3 sequence is 13 residues long. The CDR3 region has the DNA TGTGCCAGTAGCGGCCCTTCCCTGGATGAGCAGTTCTTC. Encoded protein: CASSGPSLDEQFF.